The sequence of this T cell receptor (beta chain) was determined in a study of T cell responses to AZD1222 COVID-19 vaccine. Notes on the study in general: Unmutated regions of variants are reportedly targeted by nearly half of spike-specific TCRs. Just five to seven AZD1222 recipients tested seropositive at baseline. Spike-specific TCR breadth rose after two AZD1222 doses, and depth rose as well.

Repertoires were generated with immunoSEQ multiplex PCR, while TCRdb's copy carries only in-frame clones and drops some. The top ten hold 5% of the sample, which has roughly 100,000 clones, 82% seen once. The CDR3 contains 13 residues. Germline-derived CDR1 and CDR2 are MNHEY and SVGAGI. Trimming removed 8 bases from V and 11 bases from J; junction bases left unmatched: 9. Regarding this clone: Its antigen is as yet unknown.

The chain carries TRBV6-5 and TRBJ1-6, with 7 bases aligning to TRBD1. This sequence originates from an adult in good health. The sample consisted of peripheral blood, taken on day 0 of AZD1222 vaccination. The CDR3 sequence is CASGGQLYPPLHF. The CDR3 DNA reads TGTGCCAGCGGGGGACAGCTCTACCCACCCCTCCACTTT.